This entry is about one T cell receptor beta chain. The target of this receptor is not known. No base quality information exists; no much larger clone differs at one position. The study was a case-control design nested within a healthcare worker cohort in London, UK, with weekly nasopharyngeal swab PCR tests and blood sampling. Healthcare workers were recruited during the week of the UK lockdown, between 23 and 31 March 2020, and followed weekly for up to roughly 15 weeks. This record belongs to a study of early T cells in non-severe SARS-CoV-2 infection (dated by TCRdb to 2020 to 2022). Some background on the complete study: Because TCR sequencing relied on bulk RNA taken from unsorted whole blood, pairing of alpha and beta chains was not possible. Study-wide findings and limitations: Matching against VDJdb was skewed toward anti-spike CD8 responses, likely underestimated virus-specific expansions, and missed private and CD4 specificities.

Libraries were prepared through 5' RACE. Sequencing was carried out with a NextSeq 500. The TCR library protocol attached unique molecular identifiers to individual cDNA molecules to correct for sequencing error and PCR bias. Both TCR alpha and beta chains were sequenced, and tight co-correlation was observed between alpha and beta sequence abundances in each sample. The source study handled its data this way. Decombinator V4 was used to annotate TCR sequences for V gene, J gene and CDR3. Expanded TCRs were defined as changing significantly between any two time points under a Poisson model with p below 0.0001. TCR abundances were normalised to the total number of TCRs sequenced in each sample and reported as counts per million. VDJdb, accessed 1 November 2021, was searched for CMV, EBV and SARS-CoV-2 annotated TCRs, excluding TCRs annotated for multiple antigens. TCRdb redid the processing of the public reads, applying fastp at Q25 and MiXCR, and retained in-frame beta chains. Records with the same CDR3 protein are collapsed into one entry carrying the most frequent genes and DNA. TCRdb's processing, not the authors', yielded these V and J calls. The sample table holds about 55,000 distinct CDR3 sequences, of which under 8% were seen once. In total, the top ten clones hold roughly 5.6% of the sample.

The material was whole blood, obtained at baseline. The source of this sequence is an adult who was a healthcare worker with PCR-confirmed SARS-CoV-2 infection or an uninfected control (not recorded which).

Read as DNA, the sequence is TGCAGCGGCGGCGAGGCAGGGAGGCAATACGAGCAGTACTTC. It codes for CSGGEAGRQYEQYF. The rearrangement joined TRBV20-1 to TRBJ2-7; perhaps TRBD2 is the D gene, with 6 bases matching. Including the terminal cysteine and phenylalanine, the CDR3 comprises 14 residues. Solely the CDR3 DNA is kept, with 42 bases framed from the first base. From the germline V gene (reference sequence), CDR1 is DFQATT and CDR2 is SNEGSKA.